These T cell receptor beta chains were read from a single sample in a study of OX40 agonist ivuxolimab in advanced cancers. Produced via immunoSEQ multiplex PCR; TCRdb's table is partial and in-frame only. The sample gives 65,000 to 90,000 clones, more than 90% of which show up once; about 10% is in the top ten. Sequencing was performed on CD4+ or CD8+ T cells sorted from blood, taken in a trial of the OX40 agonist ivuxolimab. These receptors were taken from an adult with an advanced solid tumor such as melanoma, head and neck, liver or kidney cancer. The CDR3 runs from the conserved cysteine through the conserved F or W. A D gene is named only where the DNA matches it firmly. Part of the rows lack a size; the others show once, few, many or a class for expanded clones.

CDR3: CASLGVYGYTF
DNA: TGTGCCAGTCTTGGTGTCTATGGCTACACCTTC
V: TRBV19
D: NA
size: NA
J: TRBJ1-2

CDR3: CASSLGPSSGGLYEQYF
DNA: TGTGCCAGCAGCTTAGGCCCCTCTAGCGGGGGCCTCTACGAGCAGTACTTC
V: TRBV13
D: TRBD2
size: NA
J: TRBJ2-7

CDR3: CASSWGAQETQYF
DNA: TGTGCCAGCAGCTGGGGGGCACAAGAGACCCAGTACTTC
V: TRBV5-6
D: NA
size: NA
J: TRBJ2-5

CDR3: CASSLELAGGYNEQFF
DNA: TGTGCCAGCAGCTTGGAGTTAGCGGGGGGTTACAATGAGCAGTTCTTC
V: TRBV5-6
D: TRBD2
size: NA
J: TRBJ2-1

CDR3: CASRDTQYF
DNA: TGTGCCAGCAGGGATACGCAGTATTTT
V: TRBV21-1
D: NA
size: NA
J: TRBJ2-3

CDR3: CASSVTEEAYEQYF
DNA: TGTGCCAGCAGTGTGACAGAGGAAGCCTACGAGCAGTACTTC
V: TRBV6-5
D: NA
size: NA
J: TRBJ2-7

CDR3: CASSPGTGSYEQYF
DNA: TGTGCCAGCAGCCCCGGGACAGGCTCTTACGAGCAGTACTTC
V: TRBV5-4
D: TRBD1
size: NA
J: TRBJ2-7

CDR3: CASSPLRGYEQYF
DNA: TGTGCCAGCAGCCCCCTCAGGGGTTACGAGCAGTACTTC
V: TRBV9
D: NA
size: NA
J: TRBJ2-7

CDR3: CASNQGTASTDTQYF
DNA: TGTGCCAGCAACCAGGGGACGGCCAGCACAGATACGCAGTATTTT
V: TRBV2
D: NA
size: NA
J: TRBJ2-3

CDR3: CASSPWTSGTETQYF
DNA: TGCGCCAGCAGCCCATGGACTAGCGGTACAGAGACCCAGTACTTC
V: TRBV4-3
D: TRBD2
size: NA
J: TRBJ2-5

CDR3: CASGLGGYEQYF
DNA: TGTGCTAGTGGTTTGGGGGGCTACGAGCAGTACTTC
V: TRBV12-5
D: NA
size: NA
J: TRBJ2-7

CDR3: CASSSPRRIPYGYTF
DNA: TGTGCCAGCAGCTCCCCGCGCAGGATCCCCTATGGCTACACCTTC
V: TRBV11-2
D: NA
size: NA
J: TRBJ1-2

CDR3: CASSDSKFGELFF
DNA: TGTGCCAGCAGTGACTCGAAGTTTGGGGAACTGTTTTTT
V: TRBV6-4
D: NA
size: NA
J: TRBJ1-4

CDR3: CASSLGRPYEQYF
DNA: TGTGCCAGCAGCTTGGGCAGACCGTACGAGCAGTACTTC
V: TRBV13
D: NA
size: NA
J: TRBJ2-7

CDR3: CASSQDWTGLQVTNEKLFF
DNA: TGCGCCAGCAGCCAAGACTGGACCGGGCTACAAGTTACTAATGAAAAACTGTTTTTT
V: TRBV4-1
D: NA
size: NA
J: TRBJ1-4

CDR3: CASSQGEGRYTF
DNA: TGCGCCAGCAGCCAAGGGGAGGGGAGGTACACCTTC
V: TRBV4-3
D: NA
size: NA
J: TRBJ1-2

CDR3: CASSYTLTPYEQYF
DNA: TGTGCCAGCAGTTACACCCTGACCCCCTACGAGCAGTACTTC
V: TRBV6-6
D: NA
size: NA
J: TRBJ2-7

CDR3: CASSYFSGGSTGELFF
DNA: TGTGCCAGCAGTTACTTTAGCGGGGGCAGCACCGGGGAGCTGTTTTTT
V: TRBV6-5
D: TRBD2
size: NA
J: TRBJ2-2

CDR3: CASSLFRGGAADTQYF
DNA: TGTGCCAGCAGCTTATTCCGCGGGGGGGCGGCAGATACGCAGTATTTT
V: TRBV7-3
D: TRBD2
size: once
J: TRBJ2-3

CDR3: CASSWGMEETQYF
DNA: TGTGCCAGCAGTTGGGGTATGGAAGAGACCCAGTACTTC
V: TRBV6-5
D: NA
size: NA
J: TRBJ2-5

CDR3: CASSLAPGALGTYSPLHF
DNA: TGTGCCAGCAGCTTAGCTCCGGGGGCTTTGGGGACGTATTCACCCCTCCACTTT
V: TRBV11-3
D: NA
size: NA
J: TRBJ1-6

CDR3: CASSAHPGQGKDTQYF
DNA: TGTGCCAGCAGTGCCCATCCGGGACAGGGGAAAGATACGCAGTATTTT
V: TRBV6-6
D: TRBD1
size: NA
J: TRBJ2-3

CDR3: CASSWTGGTQPQHF
DNA: TGTGCCAGCAGTTGGACAGGGGGCACACAGCCCCAGCATTTT
V: TRBV27
D: TRBD1
size: NA
J: TRBJ1-5

CDR3: CASSLATGGTEAFF
DNA: TGCGCCAGCAGCTTGGCAACAGGGGGCACTGAAGCTTTCTTT
V: TRBV5-1
D: TRBD1
size: NA
J: TRBJ1-1

CDR3: CASSPWPQHF
DNA: TGTGCCAGCAGCCCTTGGCCCCAGCATTTT
V: TRBV7-8
D: NA
size: NA
J: TRBJ1-5

CDR3: CASGSGHAYEQYF
DNA: TGTGCTAGTGGTTCAGGACACGCCTACGAGCAGTACTTC
V: TRBV12-5
D: NA
size: NA
J: TRBJ2-7

CDR3: CSVEGWGGAEAYEQYF
DNA: TGCAGCGTTGAAGGCTGGGGGGGGGCCGAGGCCTACGAGCAGTACTTC
V: TRBV29-1
D: NA
size: NA
J: TRBJ2-7

CDR3: CASSLDRRDYEQYF
DNA: TGTGCCAGCAGCTTAGATCGACGGGACTACGAGCAGTACTTC
V: TRBV13
D: NA
size: NA
J: TRBJ2-7

CDR3: CASSVGGAIQETQYF
DNA: TGTGCCAGCAGCGTAGGAGGGGCCATCCAAGAGACCCAGTACTTC
V: TRBV9
D: NA
size: NA
J: TRBJ2-5

CDR3: CASSLPGAQGANVLTF
DNA: TGTGCCAGCAGCTTACCCGGGGCGCAAGGGGCCAACGTCCTGACTTTC
V: TRBV7-8
D: NA
size: NA
J: TRBJ2-6

CDR3: CASSESGWVTPSDTQYF
DNA: TGCGCCAGCAGTGAGTCGGGGTGGGTGACCCCTTCCGATACGCAGTATTTT
V: TRBV10-2
D: NA
size: NA
J: TRBJ2-3

CDR3: CASSPGTGPQETQYF
DNA: TGTGCCAGCAGCCCAGGGACAGGACCCCAAGAGACCCAGTACTTC
V: TRBV5-5
D: TRBD1
size: NA
J: TRBJ2-5

CDR3: CASSLVRTAGYTF
DNA: TGTGCCAGCAGCTTGGTTAGGACGGCGGGCTACACCTTC
V: TRBV5-6
D: NA
size: NA
J: TRBJ1-2

CDR3: CASRLDFSSYEQYF
DNA: TGTGCCAGCAGACTGGACTTTAGCTCCTACGAGCAGTACTTC
V: TRBV6-5
D: NA
size: NA
J: TRBJ2-7

CDR3: CASSLEGSLTTEAFF
DNA: TGTGCCAGCAGCTTAGAGGGGTCATTAACCACTGAAGCTTTCTTT
V: TRBV7-6
D: NA
size: NA
J: TRBJ1-1

CDR3: CASSLEAQGLGSSYEQYF
DNA: TGTGCCAGCAGCTTAGAGGCACAGGGGTTGGGGAGCTCCTACGAGCAGTACTTC
V: TRBV7-6
D: TRBD1
size: NA
J: TRBJ2-7

CDR3: CASSLLGSNTEAFF
DNA: TGTGCCAGCAGTTTACTGGGTTCGAACACTGAAGCTTTCTTT
V: TRBV27
D: NA
size: NA
J: TRBJ1-1

CDR3: CASSPTFRTGELFF
DNA: TGTGCCAGCAGCCCTACCTTCAGGACCGGGGAGCTGTTTTTT
V: TRBV7-2
D: NA
size: NA
J: TRBJ2-2

CDR3: CASSLDSGTSYNEQFF
DNA: TGTGCCAGCAGCTTGGATTCCGGGACTAGCTACAATGAGCAGTTCTTC
V: TRBV5-4
D: TRBD2
size: NA
J: TRBJ2-1

CDR3: CASSQDSGPANYGYTF
DNA: TGCGCCAGCAGCCAAGATTCGGGCCCAGCTAACTATGGCTACACCTTC
V: TRBV4-3
D: NA
size: NA
J: TRBJ1-2

CDR3: CASSYNLLAGGTNYEQYF
DNA: TGTGCCAGCAGCTACAACTTACTAGCGGGGGGGACCAATTACGAGCAGTACTTC
V: TRBV7-2
D: TRBD2
size: NA
J: TRBJ2-7

CDR3: CASSLPRRTPAYEQYF
DNA: TGTGCCAGCAGTTTACCCCGGCGGACTCCCGCCTACGAGCAGTACTTC
V: TRBV28
D: NA
size: NA
J: TRBJ2-7

CDR3: CASSVYGGPNEQFF
DNA: TGTGCCAGCAGCGTTTATGGGGGGCCCAATGAGCAGTTCTTC
V: TRBV9
D: NA
size: NA
J: TRBJ2-1